A single sample gave rise to the 18 T cell receptor beta chains below, sequenced in a study of regulatory T cells in long-lasting Graves disease. Researchers made TCR beta libraries by using iRepertoire HTBI primers and running Arm-PCR on CDR3 regions. One entry per CDR3 protein results from TCRdb running MiXCR on the multiplex PCR reads. The sample consists of over 650,000 distinct CDR3 sequences, around 32% of them appearing once. Stated time point: persistent/refractory GD, antithyroid drugs over 5 years with positive TRAb. Extracted PBMC RNA gave rise to the TCR library. This sample comprised peripheral blood mononuclear cells (PBMCs), obtained when the disease was refractory, from a patient treated with antithyroid drugs. These receptors were obtained from a female donor with Graves disease.

The V and J genes are TRBV3-1 and TRBJ2-3, with 9 bases fitting TRBD2. Germline V gene lookup returns CDR1 LGHDT and CDR2 YNNKEL (reference sequence). The junction had 2 bases not matched to a gene; V was cut back by 3 bases and J by 1 base. This CDR3 is 15 amino acids long. CDR3 coding DNA: TGTGCCAGCAGCCACGCTAGCGGGGGCACAGATACGCAGTATTTT. Amino acid sequence: CASSHASGGTDTQYF.

The chain combines TRBV6-1 with TRBJ1-2, with D unclear. From germline, CDR1 is MNHNS and CDR2 SASEGT. This CDR3 comprises 14 residues. V lost 4 bases to trimming and J lost 0 bases, with 9 bases between them. The CDR3 DNA is TGTGCCAGCAGTGTGGATTTAGCTAACTATGGCTACACCTTC. As protein: CASSVDLANYGYTF.

The chain combines TRBV2 with TRBJ2-7; tentative D call: TRBD2 (5 bases). Trimming took off 5 bases at V and 2 bases at J, with 13 bases between the two ends. CDR3 length equals 14 residues. In germline, CDR1 is SNHLY, CDR2 FYNNEI. The CDR3 region has the DNA TGTGCCAGCAGTCGACGGGGTGGACCCTACGAGCAGTACTTC. Protein: CASSRRGGPYEQYF.

J is TRBJ2-7 and V is TRBV7-6; 9 bases match TRBD1. The CDR3 runs to 15 residues. Germline lookup yields CDR1 SGHVS and CDR2 FNYEAQ. V trimming: 3 bases; J trimming: 5 bases; junction bases outside the gene matches: 8. The CDR3 nucleotides are TGTGCCAGCAGCTTGGGGACAGGGTTTAACGACGAGCAGTACTTC. Translated, it gives CASSLGTGFNDEQYF.

The chain links TRBV12-3 or TRBV12-4 to TRBJ1-1; no clear D. CDR3 length: 15 residues. V was cut by 5 bases and J by 5 bases, with 18 bases left in between. The CDR3 DNA reads TGTGCCAGCAGTGATATCCGACAAATGGGAACTGAAGCTTTCTTT. It is translated as CASSDIRQMGTEAFF.

The chain recombines TRBV29-1 with TRBJ2-6, with D perhaps matching TRBD1 (6 bases). The germline CDR1 and CDR2 sequences are SQVTM and ANQGSEA. Trimming took off 6 bases at V and 0 bases at J, with 18 bases between the two ends. This CDR3 is built from 17 residues. DNA for the CDR3: TGCAGCGTGGATGTACCGGGACAACCCTCTGGGGCCAACGTCCTGACTTTC. It is translated as CSVDVPGQPSGANVLTF.

The chain carries TRBV6-5 and TRBJ2-7; D is tentatively TRBD1 or TRBD2 (5 bases each). Germline V CDR1 and CDR2: MNHEY, SVGAGI. This CDR3 is 17 amino acids long. With 2 bases removed from V and 0 bases from J, the gap between germline ends came to 17 bases. CDR3: CASSYPLQGRLSYEQYF. The CDR3 DNA reads as TGTGCCAGCAGTTACCCGTTGCAGGGACGGCTCTCCTACGAGCAGTACTTC.

The V and J genes are TRBV28 and TRBJ2-1, with 9 bases lining up with TRBD1. Trimming cost V 2 bases and J 15 bases; bases outside gene matches: 2. Germline CDR1 is MDHEN and CDR2 is SYDVKM. The CDR3 extends over 11 amino acids. Here the CDR3 DNA reads TGTGCCAGCAGTTTACGACAGGGGGGGTTCTTC. This translates into CASSLRQGGFF.

This chain uses TRBV14 with TRBJ2-5; D gene unclear. V lost 3 bases and J 1 base, leaving 9 bases between the germline ends. Germline CDR1 reads SGHDN; CDR2 reads FVKESK. CDR3 size: 14 residues. This CDR3 reads CASSHRPSQETQYF. Written as DNA, the CDR3 is TGTGCCAGCAGCCACCGACCCAGCCAAGAGACCCAGTACTTC.

This clonotype has only one observation. This chain uses TRBV19 with TRBJ2-7; possible D gene TRBD1, 5 bases. CDR1 and CDR2 (germline): LNHDA, SQIVND (reference sequence). The V and J ends lost 5 bases and 2 bases respectively, with 10 bases between them. This CDR3 spans 13 amino acids. CDR3 loop: CASSPRDPYEQYF. The CDR3 nucleotides read TGTGCCAGTAGTCCCAGGGATCCCTACGAGCAGTACTTC.

This clonotype came up many times. The rearrangement links TRBV16 to TRBJ1-1, with D possibly being TRBD1 (5 bases). Germline-derived CDR1 and CDR2 are KGHSY and FQNENV. The CDR3 spans 13 residues. Trimming cost V 8 bases and J 1 base, with 11 bases left between them. The CDR3 protein is CASAGTANTEAFF. CDR3 nucleotide sequence: TGTGCCAGCGCCGGGACGGCGAACACTGAAGCTTTCTTT. The whole variable domain, remainder taken from reference TRBV16 and TRBJ1-1, is GEEVAQTPKHLVRGEGQKAKLYCAPIKGHSYVFWYQQVLKNEFKFLISFQNENVFDETGMPKERFSAKCLPNSPCSLEIQATKLEDSAVYFCASAGTANTEAFFGQGTRLTVV.

The chain recombines TRBV6-5 with TRBJ1-1; TRBD1 aligns across 8 bases. The CDR3 totals 17 residues. The junction had 10 bases not matched to a gene; V was cut back by 4 bases and J by 0 bases. Germline V lookup: CDR1 MNHEY, CDR2 SVGAGI. The CDR3 DNA is TGTGCCAGCAGTTTCCGGTCCGGGACAGGAATGAACACTGAAGCTTTCTTT. Translation: CASSFRSGTGMNTEAFF.

This clonotype was seen at least ten times. This rearrangement joins TRBV12-3 or TRBV12-4 to TRBJ1-2; D ambiguous. V was pared by 6 bases and J by 0 bases, with 14 bases between. The CDR3 is made up of 15 amino acids. For the CDR3, the DNA is TGTGCCAGCAGCCCGCGGGGAATAGCTAACTATGGCTACACCTTC. It translates to CASSPRGIANYGYTF.

The genes are TRBV10-3 and TRBJ2-7; 8 nucleotides align to TRBD1. Trimming cost V 4 bases and J 0 bases; bases outside gene matches: 5. This CDR3 is 15 amino acids long. The germline V gene has CDR1 ENHRY and CDR2 SYGVKD. CDR3: CAISGRQGSSYEQYF. CDR3 in DNA: TGTGCCATCAGTGGTAGACAGGGGAGCTCCTACGAGCAGTACTTC.

The chain has TRBV6-4 and TRBJ2-2; a possible D gene is TRBD1 (6 bases). The ends were cut back, 6 bases at V and 5 bases at J, with 10 bases in the middle. Per germline, CDR1 MRHNA and CDR2 SNTAGT. The CDR3 has 13 residues. CDR3 bases: TGTGCCAGCAGCAGGACAGTTACCGGGGAGCTGTTTTTT. Translating gives CASSRTVTGELFF.

The chain uses TRBV19 and TRBJ1-5; no clear D gene. Germline loops: CDR1 LNHDA, CDR2 SQIVND (reference sequence). Trimming cost V 4 bases and J 7 bases, with 11 bases left between them. The CDR3 spans 13 residues. The CDR3 spells CASSTMVEQPQHF. The DNA of the CDR3 is TGTGCCAGTAGTACGATGGTAGAACAGCCCCAGCATTTT.

Remarks on this clonotype: At one boundary the junction diverges from the germline segment, which might be a read error. The chain links TRBV6-2 or TRBV6-3 to TRBJ2-7; no firm D call. The CDR3 spans 13 residues. Germline CDR1 and CDR2: MNHEY and SVGEGT. This CDR3 reads CAGSYVNPYEQYF. CDR3 bases: TGTGCCGGCAGTTACGTGAACCCATACGAGCAGTACTTC.

This clonotype was detected ten times or more. The chain links TRBV11-2 to TRBJ2-5; 10 bases match TRBD1. The V gene's germline CDR1 is SGHAT and CDR2 FQNNGV. The length of the CDR3 is 15 residues. With 4 bases clipped from V and 5 bases from J, the junction kept 7 bases outside the gene matches. CDR3 coding DNA: TGTGCCAGCAGCTACCTTCCGGGACAGGGGGAGACCCAGTACTTC. Translation: CASSYLPGQGETQYF.